Included here is one TCR beta chain sequence, with context. This sample stems from a study of blood T cell repertoires in COVID-19. About the study: PBMCs, B-cell-depleted T cells, or T cells were the source of the cDNA or gDNA that made up the material.

This table comes from immunoSEQ multiplex PCR, and its TCRdb copy is limited to in-frame clones, with some not included. The table records roughly 84,000 clones, approximately 86% of them present only once. Trimming at V came to 0 bases and at J to 7 bases, leaving 14 bases not matched to a gene. In germline, CDR1 is LNHDA, CDR2 SQIVND (reference sequence). The CDR3 consists of 18 residues. What was sequenced was peripheral blood. This chain uses TRBV19 with TRBJ1-5, with TRBD1 matching over 8 bases. This receptor was taken from an elderly man with active or convalescent COVID-19. DNA for the CDR3: TGTGCCAGTAGTATAGACGAACCCCTCCAGGGGGCGAAACAGCCCCAGCATTTT. It specifies CASSIDEPLQGAKQPQHF.